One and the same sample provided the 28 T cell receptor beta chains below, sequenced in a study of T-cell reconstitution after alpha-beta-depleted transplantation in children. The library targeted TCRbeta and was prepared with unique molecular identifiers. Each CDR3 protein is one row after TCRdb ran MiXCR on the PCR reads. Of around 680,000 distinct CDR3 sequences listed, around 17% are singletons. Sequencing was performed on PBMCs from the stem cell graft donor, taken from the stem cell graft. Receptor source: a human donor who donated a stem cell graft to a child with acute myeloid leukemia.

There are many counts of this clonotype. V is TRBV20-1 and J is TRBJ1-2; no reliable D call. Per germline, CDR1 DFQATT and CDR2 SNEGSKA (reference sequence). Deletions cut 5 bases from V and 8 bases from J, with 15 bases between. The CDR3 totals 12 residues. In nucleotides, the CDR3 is TGCAGTGCTCGCATTCTAGAATCGGGCTACACCTTC. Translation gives CSARILESGYTF.

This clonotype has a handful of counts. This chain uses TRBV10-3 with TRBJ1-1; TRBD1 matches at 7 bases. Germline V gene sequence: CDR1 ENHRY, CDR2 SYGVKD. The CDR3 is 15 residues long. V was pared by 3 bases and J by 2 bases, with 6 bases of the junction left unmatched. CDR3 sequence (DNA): TGTGCCATCAGTGACCCAAAGGGGGCTAACACTGAAGCTTTCTTT. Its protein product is CAISDPKGANTEAFF.

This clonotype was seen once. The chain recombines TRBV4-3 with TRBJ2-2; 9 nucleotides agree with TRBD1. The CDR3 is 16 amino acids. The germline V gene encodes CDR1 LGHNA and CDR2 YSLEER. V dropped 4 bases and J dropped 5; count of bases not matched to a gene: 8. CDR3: CASSPAGTGYTGELFF. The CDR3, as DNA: TGCGCCAGCAGCCCCGCGGGGACAGGGTATACCGGGGAGCTGTTTTTT.

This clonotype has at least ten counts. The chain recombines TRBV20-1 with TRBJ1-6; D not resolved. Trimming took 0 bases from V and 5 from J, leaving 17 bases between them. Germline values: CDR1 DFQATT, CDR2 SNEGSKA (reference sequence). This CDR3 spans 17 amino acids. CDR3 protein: CSARDWGGGRDNSPLHF. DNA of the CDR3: TGCAGTGCTAGAGATTGGGGTGGAGGCAGAGATAATTCACCCCTCCACTTT.

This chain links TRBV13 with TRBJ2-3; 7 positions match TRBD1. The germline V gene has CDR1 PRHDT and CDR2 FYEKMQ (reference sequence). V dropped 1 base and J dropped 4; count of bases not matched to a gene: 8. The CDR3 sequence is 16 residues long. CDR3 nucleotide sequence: TGTGCCAGCAGCTTAGAGGGACAGCGAGAAGCAGATACGCAGTATTTT. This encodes CASSLEGQREADTQYF. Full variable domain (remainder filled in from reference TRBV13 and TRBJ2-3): AAGVIQSPRHLIKEKRETATLKCYPIPRHDTVYWYQQGPGQDPQFLISFYEKMQSDKGSIPDRFSAQQFSDYHSELNMSSLELGDSALYFCASSLEGQREADTQYFGPGTRLTVL.

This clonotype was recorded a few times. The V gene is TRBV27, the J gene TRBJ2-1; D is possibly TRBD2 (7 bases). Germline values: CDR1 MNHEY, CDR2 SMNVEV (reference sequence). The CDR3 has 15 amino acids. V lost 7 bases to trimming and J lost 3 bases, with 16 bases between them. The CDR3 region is CASIDLGGGYNEQFF. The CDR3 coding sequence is TGTGCCAGCATCGACCTAGGGGGGGGCTACAATGAGCAGTTCTTC.

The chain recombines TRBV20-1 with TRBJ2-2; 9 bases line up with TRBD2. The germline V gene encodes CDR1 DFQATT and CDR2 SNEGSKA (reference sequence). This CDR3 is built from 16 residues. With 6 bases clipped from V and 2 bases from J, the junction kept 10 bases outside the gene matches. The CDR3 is CSATISGGFNTGELFF. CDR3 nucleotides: TGCAGTGCCACGATTAGCGGGGGTTTCAACACCGGGGAGCTGTTTTTT.

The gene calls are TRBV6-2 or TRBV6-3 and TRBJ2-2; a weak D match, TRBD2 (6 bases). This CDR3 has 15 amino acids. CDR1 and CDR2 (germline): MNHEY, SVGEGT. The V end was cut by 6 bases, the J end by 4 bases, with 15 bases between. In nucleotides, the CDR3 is TGTGCCAGCAGCTTACTAGCTCCGGGCACCGGGGAGCTGTTTTTT. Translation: CASSLLAPGTGELFF.

This chain's CDR3 is CASSRSQGARRNTEAFF. The CDR3, as DNA: TGCGCCAGCAGCCGTTCCCAGGGGGCGCGGAGGAACACTGAAGCTTTCTTT. This sequence joins TRBV4-1 and TRBJ1-1; TRBD1 matches 8 bases. Germline loops: CDR1 MGHRA, CDR2 YSYEKL. V was clipped by 4 bases and J by 1 base; unmatched bases: 11. This CDR3 is 17 amino acids long.

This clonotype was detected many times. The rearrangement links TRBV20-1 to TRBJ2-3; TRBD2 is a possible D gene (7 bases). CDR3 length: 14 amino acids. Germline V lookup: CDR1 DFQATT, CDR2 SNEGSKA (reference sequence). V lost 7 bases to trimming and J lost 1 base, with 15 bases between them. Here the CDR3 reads CSVLGGRGTDTQYF. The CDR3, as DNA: TGCAGTGTTCTGGGGGGGCGGGGCACAGATACGCAGTATTTT.

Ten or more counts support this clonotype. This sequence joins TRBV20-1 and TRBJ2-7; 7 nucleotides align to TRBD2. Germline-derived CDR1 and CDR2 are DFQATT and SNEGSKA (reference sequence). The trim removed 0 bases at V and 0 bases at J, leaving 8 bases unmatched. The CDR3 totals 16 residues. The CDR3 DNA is TGCAGTGCTAGAGATCTAAAGGGAGGGCCCTCCTACGAGCAGTACTTC. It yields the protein CSARDLKGGPSYEQYF.

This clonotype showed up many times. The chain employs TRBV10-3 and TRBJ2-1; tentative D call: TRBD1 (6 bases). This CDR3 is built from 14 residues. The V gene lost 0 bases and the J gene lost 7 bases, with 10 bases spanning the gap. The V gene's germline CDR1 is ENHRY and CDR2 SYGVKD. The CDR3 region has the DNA TGTGCCATCAGTGAGTCGGCAGGGGCGAATGAGCAGTTCTTC. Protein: CAISESAGANEQFF.

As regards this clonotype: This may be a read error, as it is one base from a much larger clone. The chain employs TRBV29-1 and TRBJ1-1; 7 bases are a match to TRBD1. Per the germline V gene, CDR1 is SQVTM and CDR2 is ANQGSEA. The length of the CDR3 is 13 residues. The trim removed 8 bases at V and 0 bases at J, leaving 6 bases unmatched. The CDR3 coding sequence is TGCAGCATGAACAGGGGACTGAACACTGAAGCTTTCTTT. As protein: CSMNRGLNTEAFF.

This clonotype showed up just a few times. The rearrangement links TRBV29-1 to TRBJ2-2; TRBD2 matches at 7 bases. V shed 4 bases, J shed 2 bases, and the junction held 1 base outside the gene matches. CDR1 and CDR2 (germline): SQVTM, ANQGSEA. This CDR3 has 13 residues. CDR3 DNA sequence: TGCAGCGTTGCGGGACTAAACACCGGGGAGCTGTTTTTT. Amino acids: CSVAGLNTGELFF.

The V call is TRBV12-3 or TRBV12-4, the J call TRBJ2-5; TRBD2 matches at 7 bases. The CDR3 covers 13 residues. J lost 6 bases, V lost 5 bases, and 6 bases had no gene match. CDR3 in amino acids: CASSSGAEKTQYF. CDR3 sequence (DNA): TGTGCCAGCAGTAGCGGGGCTGAGAAGACCCAGTACTTC.

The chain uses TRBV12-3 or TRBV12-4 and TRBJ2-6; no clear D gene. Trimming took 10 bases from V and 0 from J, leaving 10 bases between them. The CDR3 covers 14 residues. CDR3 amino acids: CATADPSGANVLTF. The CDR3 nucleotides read TGTGCCACCGCGGACCCCTCTGGGGCCAACGTCCTGACTTTC.

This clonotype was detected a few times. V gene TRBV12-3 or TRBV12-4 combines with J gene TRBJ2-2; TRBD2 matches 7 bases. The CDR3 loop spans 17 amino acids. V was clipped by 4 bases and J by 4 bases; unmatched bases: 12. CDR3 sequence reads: CASSWVLREGTTGELFF. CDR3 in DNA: TGTGCCAGCAGTTGGGTCCTCAGGGAGGGGACCACCGGGGAGCTGTTTTTT.

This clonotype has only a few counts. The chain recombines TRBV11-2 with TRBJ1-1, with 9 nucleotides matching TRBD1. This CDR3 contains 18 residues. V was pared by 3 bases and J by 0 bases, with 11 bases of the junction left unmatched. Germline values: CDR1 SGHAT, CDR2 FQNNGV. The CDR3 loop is CASSFHRGLPTVNTEAFF. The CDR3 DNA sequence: TGTGCCAGCAGCTTCCACAGGGGGCTCCCCACAGTGAACACTGAAGCTTTCTTT.

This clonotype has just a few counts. Here the CDR3 DNA reads TGCAGTGCTAGAGATCGCGGGGCAGCTTCCTATGGCTACACCTTC. Its translation is CSARDRGAASYGYTF. The chain is built from TRBV20-1 and TRBJ1-2, with D possibly being TRBD1 (5 bases). Per the germline V gene, CDR1 is DFQATT and CDR2 is SNEGSKA (reference sequence). Trimming took 0 bases from V and 4 from J, leaving 15 bases between them. This CDR3 contains 15 residues.

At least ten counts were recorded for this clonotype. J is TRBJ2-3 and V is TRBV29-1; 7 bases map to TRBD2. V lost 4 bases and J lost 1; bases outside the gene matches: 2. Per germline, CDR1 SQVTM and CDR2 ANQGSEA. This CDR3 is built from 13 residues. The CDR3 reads CSVAAGGTDTQYF. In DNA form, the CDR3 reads TGCAGCGTTGCTGCGGGGGGCACAGATACGCAGTATTTT.

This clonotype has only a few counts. CDR3 sequence reads: CASSQDPGGRGAKNIQYF. CDR3 DNA sequence: TGCGCCAGCAGCCAAGACCCCGGGGGGCGAGGAGCCAAAAACATTCAGTACTTC. This rearrangement joins TRBV4-3 to TRBJ2-4; a possible D gene is TRBD2 (7 bases). The V gene's germline CDR1 is LGHNA and CDR2 YSLEER. This CDR3 is built from 18 residues. V lost 0 bases and J 0 bases, leaving 15 bases between the germline ends.

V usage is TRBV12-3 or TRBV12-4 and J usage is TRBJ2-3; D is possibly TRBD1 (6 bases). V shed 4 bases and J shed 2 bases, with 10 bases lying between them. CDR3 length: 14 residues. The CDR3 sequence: CASSSQGVTDTQYF. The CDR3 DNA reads TGTGCCAGCAGTTCACAGGGTGTCACAGATACGCAGTATTTT.

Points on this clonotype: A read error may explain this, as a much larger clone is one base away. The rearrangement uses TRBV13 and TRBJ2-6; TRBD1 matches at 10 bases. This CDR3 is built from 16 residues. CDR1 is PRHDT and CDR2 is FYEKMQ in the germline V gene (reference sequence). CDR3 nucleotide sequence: TGTGGCAGCATGAGGACAGGGGGCTCTGGGGCCAACGTCCTGACTTTC. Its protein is CGSMRTGGSGANVLTF.

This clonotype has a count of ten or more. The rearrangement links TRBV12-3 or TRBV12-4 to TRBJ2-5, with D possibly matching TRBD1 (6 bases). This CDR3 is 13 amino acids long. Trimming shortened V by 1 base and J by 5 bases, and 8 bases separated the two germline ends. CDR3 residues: CASSLGTGETQYF. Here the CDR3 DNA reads TGTGCCAGCAGTTTAGGTACAGGGGAGACCCAGTACTTC.

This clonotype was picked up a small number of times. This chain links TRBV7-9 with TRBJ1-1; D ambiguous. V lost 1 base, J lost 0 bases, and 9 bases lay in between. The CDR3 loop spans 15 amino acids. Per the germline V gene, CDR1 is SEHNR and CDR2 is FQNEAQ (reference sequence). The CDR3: CASSLEDVMNTEAFF. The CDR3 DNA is TGTGCCAGCAGCTTAGAGGACGTTATGAACACTGAAGCTTTCTTT.

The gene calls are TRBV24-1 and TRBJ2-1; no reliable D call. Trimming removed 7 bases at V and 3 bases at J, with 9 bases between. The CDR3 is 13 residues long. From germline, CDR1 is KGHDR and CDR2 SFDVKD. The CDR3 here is CATRDGDYNEQFF. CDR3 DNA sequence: TGTGCCACCAGGGACGGTGACTACAATGAGCAGTTCTTC.

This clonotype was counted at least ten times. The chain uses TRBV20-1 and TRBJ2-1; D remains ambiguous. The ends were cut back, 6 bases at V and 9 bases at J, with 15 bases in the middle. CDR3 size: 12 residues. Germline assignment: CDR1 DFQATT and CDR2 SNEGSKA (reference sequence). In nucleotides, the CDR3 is TGCAGTGCCAGTCGGGTCGAGACTGAGCAGTTCTTC. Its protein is CSASRVETEQFF.

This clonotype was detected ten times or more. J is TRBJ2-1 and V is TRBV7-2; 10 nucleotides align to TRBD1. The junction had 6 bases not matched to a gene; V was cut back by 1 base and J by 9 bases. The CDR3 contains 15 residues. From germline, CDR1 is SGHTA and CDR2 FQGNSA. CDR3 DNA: TGTGCCAGCAGCTTAGGCGGGACAGGGGTCAGTGAGCAGTTCTTC. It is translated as CASSLGGTGVSEQFF.